The entry below gives a single TCR beta chain sequence along with its context. In the authors' methods: Amplification from reference gene primers served as the basis for estimated nucleated cell counts. The protocol was immunoSEQ multiplex PCR, while the TCRdb copy is restricted to in-frame clones and leaves out a portion. Clonal size and the V and J genes are those of that table, whereas D and trimming came from the DNA. The sample lists 13,000 or so clones, around nine tenths occurring once. The data stem from a study of blood T cell repertoires in COVID-19. Turning to the study itself: Some COVID-19 samples were acute and others convalescent; all came from the United States, Italy and Spain.

The CDR3 runs to 13 residues. Trimming left V 5 bases short and J 7 bases short, with 12 bases between. The V gene's germline CDR1 is MGHDK and CDR2 SYGVNS. This TCR came from a man older than 75 with acute or convalescent COVID-19. This chain connects TRBV25-1 to TRBJ2-1; D gene uncertain. Sequences were obtained from peripheral blood. This CDR3 reads CASSHRFQNEQFF. The CDR3 nucleotides are TGTGCCAGCAGTCACCGTTTCCAGAATGAGCAGTTCTTC.